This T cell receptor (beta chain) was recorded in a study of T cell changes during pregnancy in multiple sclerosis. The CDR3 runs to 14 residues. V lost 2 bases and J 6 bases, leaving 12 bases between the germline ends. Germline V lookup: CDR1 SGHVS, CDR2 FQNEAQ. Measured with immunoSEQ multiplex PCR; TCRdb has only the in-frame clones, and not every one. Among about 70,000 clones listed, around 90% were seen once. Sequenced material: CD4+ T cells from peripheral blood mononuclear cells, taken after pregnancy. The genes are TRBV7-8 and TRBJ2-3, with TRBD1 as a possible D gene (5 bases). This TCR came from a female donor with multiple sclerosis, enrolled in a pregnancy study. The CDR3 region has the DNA TGTGCCAGCAGCTTAAGGGGCCGTGGCGATACGCAGTATTTT. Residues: CASSLRGRGDTQYF.